The following is a T cell receptor beta chain sequence with its context. The CDR3 consists of 13 residues. V dropped 8 bases and J dropped 4; count of bases not matched to a gene: 5. From germline, CDR1 is SGHAT and CDR2 FQDESV (reference sequence). The data were taken from a study of blood T cell repertoires in COVID-19. In the study overall: T cells, B-cell-depleted T cells, or PBMCs provided the cDNA or gDNA that served as material.

The repertoire was sequenced with immunoSEQ multiplex PCR; TCRdb's copy has only in-frame clones and lacks some. The sample has 250,000 to 300,000 clones; approximately 88% are singletons. The V and J genes are TRBV11-1 and TRBJ1-1, with 9 bases that match TRBD1. The sample taken for sequencing was peripheral blood. The receptor's source is a woman in her twenties or thirties with acute or convalescent COVID-19. The CDR3 DNA reads TGTGCCAGCGGACAGACAGGGGGCACTGAAGCTTTCTTT. Protein product: CASGQTGGTEAFF.